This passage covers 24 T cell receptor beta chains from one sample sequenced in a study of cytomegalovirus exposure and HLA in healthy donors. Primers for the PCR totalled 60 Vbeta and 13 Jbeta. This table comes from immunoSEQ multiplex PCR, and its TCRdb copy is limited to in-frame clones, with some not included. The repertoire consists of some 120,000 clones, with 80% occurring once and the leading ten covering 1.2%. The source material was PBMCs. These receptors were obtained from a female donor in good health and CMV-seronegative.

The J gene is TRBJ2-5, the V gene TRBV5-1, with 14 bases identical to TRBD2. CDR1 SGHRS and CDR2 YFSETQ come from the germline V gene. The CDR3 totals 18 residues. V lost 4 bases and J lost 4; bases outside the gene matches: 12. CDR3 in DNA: TGCGCCAGCAGCCCGGGGGAGACTAGCGGGGGGGAAGGAGAGACCCAGTACTTC. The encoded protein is CASSPGETSGGEGETQYF.

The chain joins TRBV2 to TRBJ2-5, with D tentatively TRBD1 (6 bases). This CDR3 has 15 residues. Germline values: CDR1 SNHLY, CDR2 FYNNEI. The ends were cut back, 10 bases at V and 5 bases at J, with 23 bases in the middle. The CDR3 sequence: CAIRPRDTFVETQYF. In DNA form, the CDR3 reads TGTGCCATCCGCCCCCGGGACACGTTCGTGGAGACCCAGTACTTC.

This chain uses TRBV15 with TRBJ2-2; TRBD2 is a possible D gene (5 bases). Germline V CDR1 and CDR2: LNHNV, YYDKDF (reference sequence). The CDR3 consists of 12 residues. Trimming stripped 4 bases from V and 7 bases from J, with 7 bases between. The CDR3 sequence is CATSMRVGELFF. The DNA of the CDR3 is TGTGCCACCAGCATGAGGGTCGGGGAGCTGTTTTTT.

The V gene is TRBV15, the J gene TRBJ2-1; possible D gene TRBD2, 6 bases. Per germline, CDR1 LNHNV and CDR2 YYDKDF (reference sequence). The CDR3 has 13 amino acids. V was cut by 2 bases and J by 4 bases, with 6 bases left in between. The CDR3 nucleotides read TGTGCCACCAGCAGACGGGAGTACAATGAGCAGTTCTTC. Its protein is CATSRREYNEQFF.

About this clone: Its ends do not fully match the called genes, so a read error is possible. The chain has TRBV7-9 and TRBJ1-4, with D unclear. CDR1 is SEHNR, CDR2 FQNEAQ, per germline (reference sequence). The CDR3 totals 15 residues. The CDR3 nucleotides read TGTTCCAGCAGCCCAGGACTCAATACTAATGAAAAACTGTTTTTT. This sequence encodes CSSSPGLNTNEKLFF.

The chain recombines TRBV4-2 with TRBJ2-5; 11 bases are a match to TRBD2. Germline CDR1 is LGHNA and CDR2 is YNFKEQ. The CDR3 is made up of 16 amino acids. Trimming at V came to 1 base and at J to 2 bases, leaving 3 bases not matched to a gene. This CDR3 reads CASSQAGTSGQETQYF. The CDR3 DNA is TGTGCCAGCAGCCAAGCCGGGACTAGCGGTCAAGAGACCCAGTACTTC.

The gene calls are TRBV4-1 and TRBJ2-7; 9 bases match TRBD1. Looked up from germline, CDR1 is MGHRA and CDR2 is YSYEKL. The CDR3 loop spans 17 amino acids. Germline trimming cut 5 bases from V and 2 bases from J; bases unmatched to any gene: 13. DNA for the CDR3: TGCGCCAGCAGCGGCGGGATGAAGGGGACAGGGACCTACGAGCAGTACTTC. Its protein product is CASSGGMKGTGTYEQYF.

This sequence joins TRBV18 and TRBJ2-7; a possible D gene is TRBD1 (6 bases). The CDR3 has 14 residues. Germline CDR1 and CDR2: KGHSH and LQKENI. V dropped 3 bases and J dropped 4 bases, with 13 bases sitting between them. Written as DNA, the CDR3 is TGTGCCAGCTCACCCGGGACAATAAAGTACGAGCAGTACTTC. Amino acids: CASSPGTIKYEQYF.

DNA of the CDR3: TGTGCCAGCTCACCCGGCGGGAATAGAGACAAAAACATTCAGTACTTC. It is translated as CASSPGGNRDKNIQYF. The chain carries TRBV18 and TRBJ2-4; tentative D call: TRBD2 (6 bases). CDR1 is KGHSH, CDR2 LQKENI, per germline. Trimming removed 3 bases at V and 3 bases at J, with 15 bases between. The CDR3 length is 16 residues.

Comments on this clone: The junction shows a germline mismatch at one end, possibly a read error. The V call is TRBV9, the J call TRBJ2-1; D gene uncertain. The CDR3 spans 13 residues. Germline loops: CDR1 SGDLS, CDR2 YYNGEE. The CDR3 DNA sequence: TGTGCCAGCAGCGTAAAAAGCTACAGTGAGCAGTTCTTC. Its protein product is CASSVKSYSEQFF.

The DNA for the CDR3 is TGTGCTAGTGGTTTGGGGGAACGACTAGCGGGAGGTGGGGGAGATACGCAGTATTTT. This translates into CASGLGERLAGGGGDTQYF. The J gene is TRBJ2-3, the V gene TRBV12-5; 13 bases agree with TRBD2. CDR1 and CDR2 from the germline V gene are LGHNT and FRNRAP. The CDR3 is 19 amino acids. V gave up 1 base and J gave up 5 bases; unmatched junction bases: 12.

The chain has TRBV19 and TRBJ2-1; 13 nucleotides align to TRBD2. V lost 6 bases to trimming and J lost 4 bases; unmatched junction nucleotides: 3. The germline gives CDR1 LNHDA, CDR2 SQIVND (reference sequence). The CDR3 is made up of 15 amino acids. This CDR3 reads CASRGLAGSYNEQFF. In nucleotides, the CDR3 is TGTGCCAGTAGGGGACTAGCGGGATCTTACAATGAGCAGTTCTTC.

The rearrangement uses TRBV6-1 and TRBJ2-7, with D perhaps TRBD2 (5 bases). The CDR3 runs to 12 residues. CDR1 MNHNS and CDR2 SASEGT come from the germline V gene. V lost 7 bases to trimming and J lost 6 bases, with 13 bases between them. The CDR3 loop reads CASTGEGSEQYF. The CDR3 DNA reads TGTGCCAGCACAGGCGAGGGATCCGAGCAGTACTTC.

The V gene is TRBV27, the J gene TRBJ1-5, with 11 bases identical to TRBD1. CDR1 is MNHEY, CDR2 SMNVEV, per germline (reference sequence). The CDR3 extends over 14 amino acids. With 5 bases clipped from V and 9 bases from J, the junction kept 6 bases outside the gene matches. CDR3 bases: TGTGCCAGCAGTCCTGGGACAGGGGGGCGGCCCCAGCATTTT. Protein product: CASSPGTGGRPQHF.

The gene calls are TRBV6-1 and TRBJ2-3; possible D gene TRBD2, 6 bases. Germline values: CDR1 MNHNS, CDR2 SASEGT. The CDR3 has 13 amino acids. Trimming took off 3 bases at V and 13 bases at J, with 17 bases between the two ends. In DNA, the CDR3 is TGTGCCAGCAGTGACGTTTGGGGGGAATGGGAGTATTTT. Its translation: CASSDVWGEWEYF.

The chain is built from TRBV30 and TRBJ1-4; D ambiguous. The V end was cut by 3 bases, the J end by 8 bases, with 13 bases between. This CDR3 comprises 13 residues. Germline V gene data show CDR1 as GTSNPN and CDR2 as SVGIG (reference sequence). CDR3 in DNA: TGTGCCTGGAGAGCCGGGTTGATAGAAAAACTGTTTTTT. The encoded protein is CAWRAGLIEKLFF.

The CDR3 protein is CASSQPDGGSGANVLTF. The CDR3 region has the DNA TGTGCCAGCAGCCAACCGGACGGGGGGTCTGGGGCCAACGTCCTGACTTTC. The chain is built from TRBV4-2 and TRBJ2-6; 7 nucleotides line up with TRBD2. CDR3 size: 17 residues. V gave up 2 bases and J gave up 1 base; unmatched junction bases: 5. Germline V lookup: CDR1 LGHNA, CDR2 YNFKEQ.

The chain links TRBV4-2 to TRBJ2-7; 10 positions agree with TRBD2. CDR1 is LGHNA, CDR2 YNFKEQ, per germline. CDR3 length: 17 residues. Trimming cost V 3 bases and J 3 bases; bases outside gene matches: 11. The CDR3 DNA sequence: TGTGCCAGCAGCCAGGATGTGGCCGGGACTAGCGACTACGAGCAGTACTTC. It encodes CASSQDVAGTSDYEQYF.

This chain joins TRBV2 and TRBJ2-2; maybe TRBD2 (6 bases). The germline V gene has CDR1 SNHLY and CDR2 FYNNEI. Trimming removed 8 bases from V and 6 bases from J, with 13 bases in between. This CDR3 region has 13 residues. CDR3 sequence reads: CASVAEWPGELFF. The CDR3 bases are TGTGCCAGCGTAGCGGAGTGGCCCGGGGAGCTGTTTTTT.

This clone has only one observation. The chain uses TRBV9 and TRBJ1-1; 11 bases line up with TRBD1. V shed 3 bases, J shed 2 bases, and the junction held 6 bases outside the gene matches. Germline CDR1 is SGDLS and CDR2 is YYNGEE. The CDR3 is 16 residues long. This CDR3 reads CASSAGTGGANTEAFF. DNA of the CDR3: TGTGCCAGCAGCGCGGGGACAGGGGGGGCTAACACTGAAGCTTTCTTT. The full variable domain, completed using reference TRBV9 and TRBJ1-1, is DSGVTQTPKHLITATGQRVTLRCSPRSGDLSVYWYQQSLDQGLQFLIQYYNGEERAKGNILERFSAQQFPDLHSELNLSSLELGDSALYFCASSAGTGGANTEAFFGQGTRLTVV.

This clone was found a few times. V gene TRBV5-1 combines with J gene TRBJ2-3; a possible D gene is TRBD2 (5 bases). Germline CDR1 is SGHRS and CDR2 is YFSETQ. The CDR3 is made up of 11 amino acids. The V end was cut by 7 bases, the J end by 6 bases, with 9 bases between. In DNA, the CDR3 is TGCGCCAGCCATACGGGGGATACGCAGTATTTT. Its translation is CASHTGDTQYF.

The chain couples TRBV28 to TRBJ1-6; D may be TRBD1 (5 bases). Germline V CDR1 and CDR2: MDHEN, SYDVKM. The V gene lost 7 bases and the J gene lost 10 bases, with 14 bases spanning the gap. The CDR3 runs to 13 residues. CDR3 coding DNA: TGTGCCAGCACAGGGATTTATTTATCACCCCTCCACTTT. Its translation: CASTGIYLSPLHF.

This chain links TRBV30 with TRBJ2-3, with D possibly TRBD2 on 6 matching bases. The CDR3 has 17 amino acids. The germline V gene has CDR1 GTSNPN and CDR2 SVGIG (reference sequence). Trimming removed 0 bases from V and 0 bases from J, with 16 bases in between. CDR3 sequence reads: CAWSVPRDSASTDTQYF. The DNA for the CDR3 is TGTGCCTGGAGTGTACCTCGGGACTCGGCTAGCACAGATACGCAGTATTTT.

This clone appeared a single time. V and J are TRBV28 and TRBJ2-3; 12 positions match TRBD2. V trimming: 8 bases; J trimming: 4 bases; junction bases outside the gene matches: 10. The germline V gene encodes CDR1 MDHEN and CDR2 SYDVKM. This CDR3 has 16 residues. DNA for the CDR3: TGTGCCAGCCCTCCGCGACTAGCGGGAGACTCAGATACGCAGTATTTT. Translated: CASPPRLAGDSDTQYF.